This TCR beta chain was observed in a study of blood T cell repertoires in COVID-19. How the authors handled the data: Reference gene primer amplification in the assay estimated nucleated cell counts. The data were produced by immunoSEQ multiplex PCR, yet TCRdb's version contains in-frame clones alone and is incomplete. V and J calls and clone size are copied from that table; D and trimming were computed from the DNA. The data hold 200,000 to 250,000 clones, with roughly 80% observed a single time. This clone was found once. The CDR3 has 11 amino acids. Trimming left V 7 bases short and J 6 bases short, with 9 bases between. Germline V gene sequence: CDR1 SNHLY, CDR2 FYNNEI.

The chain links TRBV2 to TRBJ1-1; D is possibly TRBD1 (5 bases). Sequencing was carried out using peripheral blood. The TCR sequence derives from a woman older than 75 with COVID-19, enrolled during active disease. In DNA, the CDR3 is TGTGCCAGCAAACAGGATGCTGAAGCTTTCTTT. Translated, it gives CASKQDAEAFF.